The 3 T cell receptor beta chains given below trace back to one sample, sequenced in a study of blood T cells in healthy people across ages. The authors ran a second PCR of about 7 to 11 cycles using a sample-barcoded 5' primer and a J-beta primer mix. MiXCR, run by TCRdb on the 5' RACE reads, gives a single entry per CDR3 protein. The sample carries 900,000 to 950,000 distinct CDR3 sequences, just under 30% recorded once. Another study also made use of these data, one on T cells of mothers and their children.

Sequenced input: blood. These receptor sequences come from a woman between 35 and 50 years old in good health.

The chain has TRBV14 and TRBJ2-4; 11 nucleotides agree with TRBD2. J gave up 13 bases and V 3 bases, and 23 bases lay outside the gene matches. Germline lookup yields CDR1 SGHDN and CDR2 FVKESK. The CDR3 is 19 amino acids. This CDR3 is CASSHYPGGTSGNPYGQYF. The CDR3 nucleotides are TGTGCCAGCAGCCACTACCCTGGAGGGACTAGCGGTAATCCCTACGGGCAGTACTTC.

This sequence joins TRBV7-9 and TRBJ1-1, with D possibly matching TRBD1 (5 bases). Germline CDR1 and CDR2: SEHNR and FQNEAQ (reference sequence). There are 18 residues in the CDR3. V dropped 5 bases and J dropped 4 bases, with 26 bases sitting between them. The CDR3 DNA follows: TGTGCCAGCAGCCCTTTATCCTCCGGGAAAACTGGGGGCACTGAAGCTTTCTTT. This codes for CASSPLSSGKTGGTEAFF.

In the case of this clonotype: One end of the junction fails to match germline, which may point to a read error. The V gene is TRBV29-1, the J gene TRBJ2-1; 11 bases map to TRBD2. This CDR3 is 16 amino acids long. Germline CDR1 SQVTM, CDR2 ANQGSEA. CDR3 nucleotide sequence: TGCAGCGTTGAAGGCATAGCGGGGGGGCCTTACAATGAGCGGTTCTTC. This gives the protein CSVEGIAGGPYNERFF.